This T cell receptor (beta chain) appears in the sequencing data of a study of sequential checkpoint blockade in melanoma. Study-wide context: Arm A got nivolumab then ipilimumab; arm B the reverse, 1:1. Maintenance nivolumab came after either treatment sequence. TCRβ was sequenced from DNA of 75 to 95 pretreatment tumors.

Study outcomes and limitations: Rising tumor T-cell fraction and clonality meant about 30 times likelier benefit.

For this clone: The antigen is not known.

TCRdb keeps only in-frame clones here, not all; method: immunoSEQ multiplex PCR. This table holds about 1,500 clones, roughly 27% found once. Treatment noted: randomized to nivolumab then ipilimumab (arm A) or the reverse (arm B). V was shortened by 1 base and J by 7 bases, with 26 bases between the two germline ends. From germline, CDR1 is LGHNT and CDR2 FRNRAP. There are 19 residues in the CDR3. The genes are TRBV12-5 and TRBJ1-5; tentatively, D is TRBD1 (6 bases). This clonotype originated in a human donor with melanoma. The source material was tumor tissue (inferred from file names), sampled from a patient given nivolumab and ipilimumab in sequence. CDR3 sequence (DNA): TGTGCTAGTGGTTTGGAATCCCCCAGGAGACACAGGGTGGACCAGCCCCAGCATTTT. Translation gives CASGLESPRRHRVDQPQHF.